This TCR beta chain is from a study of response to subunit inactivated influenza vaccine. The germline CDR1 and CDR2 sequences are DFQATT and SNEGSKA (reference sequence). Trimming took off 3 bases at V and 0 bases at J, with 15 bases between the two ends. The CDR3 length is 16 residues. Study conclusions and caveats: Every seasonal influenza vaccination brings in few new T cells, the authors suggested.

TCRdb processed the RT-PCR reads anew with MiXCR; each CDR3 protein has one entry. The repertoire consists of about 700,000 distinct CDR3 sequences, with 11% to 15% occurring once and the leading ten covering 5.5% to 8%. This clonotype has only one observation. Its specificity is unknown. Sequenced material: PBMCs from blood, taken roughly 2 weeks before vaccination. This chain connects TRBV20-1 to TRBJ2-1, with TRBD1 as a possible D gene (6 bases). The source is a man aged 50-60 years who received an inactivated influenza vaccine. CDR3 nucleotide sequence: TGCAGTGCTAGGATAGTAGGGGGAGACTCCTACAATGAGCAGTTCTTC. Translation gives CSARIVGGDSYNEQFF.